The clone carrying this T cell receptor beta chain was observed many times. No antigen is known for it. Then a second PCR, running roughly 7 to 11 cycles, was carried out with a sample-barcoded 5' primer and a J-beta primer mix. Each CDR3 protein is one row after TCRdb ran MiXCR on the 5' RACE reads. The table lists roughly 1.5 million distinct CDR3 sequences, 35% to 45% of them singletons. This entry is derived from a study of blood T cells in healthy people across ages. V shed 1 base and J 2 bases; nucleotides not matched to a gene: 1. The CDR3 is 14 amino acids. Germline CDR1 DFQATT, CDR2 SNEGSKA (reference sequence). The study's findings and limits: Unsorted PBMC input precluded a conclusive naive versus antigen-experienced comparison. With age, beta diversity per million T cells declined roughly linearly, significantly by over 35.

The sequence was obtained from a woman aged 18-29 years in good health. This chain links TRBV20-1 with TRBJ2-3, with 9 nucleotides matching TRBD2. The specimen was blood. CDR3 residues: CSARVAGDTDTQYF. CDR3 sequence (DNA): TGCAGTGCTAGAGTAGCGGGGGACACAGATACGCAGTATTTT.